This T cell receptor (beta chain) is from a study of T cell clones after liver transplantation (dated by TCRdb to about 2019). Looking at the study overall: ITN030ST, the source of the samples, was a randomized trial that attempted immunosuppression withdrawal within 2 years of liver transplantation. The studied cohort comprised 8 liver transplant recipients, 3 classified as tolerant and 5 as non-tolerant. Tolerance meant complete immunosuppression withdrawal for at least one year without liver enzymes rising beyond twice the upper limit of normal. The subjects received no induction therapy and were kept on standard immunosuppression until randomization at 12-24 months post-transplant. Donor-reactive T cell clones were identified by TCRbeta sequencing after a pre-transplant mixed lymphocyte reaction and then tracked in post-transplant blood. As an antigen-independent comparator for the donor-reactive sequences, third party-reactive TCRbeta sequences from pre-transplant MLRs were identified as well. Blood samples were collected pre-transplant, then pre-randomization ahead of withdrawal, and finally post-randomization once withdrawal had either been completed or failed. Of the eight recipients, a few were HCV-positive, while the remaining recipients had been transplanted for non-autoimmune, non-viral indications. What the work shows at the level of the full study, not this receptor alone: Because allograft tissue specimens were not available, migration of donor-reactive T cells into the graft, rather than deletion, may have occurred. A significant post-transplant decrease in circulating donor-reactive CD4 TCRbeta sequences was observed in most of the 8 subjects, irrespective of tolerance or HCV status. The conclusions were preliminary, being limited by small, heterogeneous patient numbers and by non-standardized post-transplant time points. Donor-reactive sequences decreased more than third party-reactive sequences, which suggests partial antigen-specific deletion that was not related to withdrawal success. Low numbers of available donor cells limited the measurable donor-reactive repertoire in two subjects. After accounting for repertoire turnover, donor-reactive detection was significantly reduced in 7 of 8 subjects for CD4 and 8 of 8 for CD8.

Note on this clone: No cognate antigen has been identified for it. Within one base of it there is no much larger clone, and no base qualities were kept.

CDR1 MNHNY and CDR2 SVGAGI were looked up in the germline V gene (reference sequence). V trim: 7 bases; J trim: 8 bases; unmatched bases: 3. Including cysteine and phenylalanine, the CDR3 has 12 amino acids. Left in the record is the CDR3 DNA by itself, 36 bases read in frame from the first base. Read against the paper, the sample's time point label means: pre-transplant. Unstimulated PBMCs, after thawing, were stained for CD3, CD4 and CD8 and then FACS-sorted into CD3+CD4+ and CD3+CD8+ populations. Randomization to immunosuppression withdrawal applied to every one of the 8 studied subjects. The Qiagen DNeasy Blood and Tissue Kit was used for genomic DNA isolation. Using immunoSEQ, frozen genomic DNA was subjected to high-throughput TCRbeta CDR3 sequencing, a process that included PCR amplification, mapping, bias correction and internal controls. The authors processed their data as follows. Productive rearrangements were retained, and unique TCRbeta sequences were defined by the CDR3 nucleotide sequence together with the V and J gene. For a sequence to be called donor-reactive, it needed a frequency of at least 0.01% and at least 5-fold expansion in CFSE-low cells compared with unstimulated pre-transplant cells. To ensure at least 90% detection power, minimum frequency thresholds were set for each subject based on that subject's lowest-template unstimulated sample. Jensen-Shannon divergence between the top 1000 TCRbeta sequences after and before transplant was used to measure repertoire turnover. Two-sided Fisher's exact tests were used to test for changes in how often donor-reactive sequences were detected. Drawn from immuneACCESS, this table holds only the in-frame rearrangements with V and J called that TCRdb kept. Clones are partly lost; checked studies trace under half to an unresolved V gene and leave the rest unexplained. That table gives V, J and clone size, and the DNA gave D and trimming. Counted in this sample were roughly 55,000 clones; around 84% of them appeared once. The ten largest make up around 8.5% of the sample.

The sequence is built from TRBV6-6 and TRBJ2-1; 9 bases in the middle match TRBD2. The receptor's source is a human donor who received a liver transplant. The sample in question was CD4+ T cells from blood, obtained before liver transplant. CDR3 protein: CASTVAGDEQFF. The nucleotide sequence reads as follows: TGTGCCAGCACCGTAGCGGGAGATGAGCAGTTCTTC.